This T cell receptor (beta chain) is drawn from a study of CD8+ T cells in alopecia areata. Following extraction, RNA underwent reverse transcription to cDNA, which served as the sequencing template. The method was immunoSEQ multiplex PCR; TCRdb's version includes in-frame clones alone and lacks a portion of them. Of 65,000 to 90,000 clones listed, roughly half are singletons. The V gene lost 3 bases and the J gene lost 8 bases, with 14 bases spanning the gap. Germline CDR1 is SGHDN and CDR2 is FVKESK. The CDR3 has 14 residues. The material sequenced was NKG2D-high CD8+ T cells sorted from blood. This chain joins TRBV14 and TRBJ2-1; D tentatively reads TRBD1 or TRBD2 (5 bases each). The clonotype was recovered from a human donor with alopecia areata. The CDR3 DNA follows: TGTGCCAGCAGCCAGGACCCTGGGGACGATGAGCAGTTCTTC. As protein: CASSQDPGDDEQFF.